What follows describes a single TCR beta chain. Authors' analysis steps: Estimation of nucleated cell counts relied on the amplification of reference gene primers. TCRdb's table, derived via immunoSEQ multiplex PCR, lists solely in-frame clones and lacks some. D and trimming come from the DNA, and the V and J calls and clone size come from that table. This table has more than 45,000 clones, 86% appearing once. The V segment lost 1 base and the J segment 8 bases; nucleotides outside the gene matches: 5. The CDR3 spans 14 residues. The germline gives CDR1 SEHNR, CDR2 FQNEAQ (reference sequence). This entry is derived from a study of blood T cell repertoires in COVID-19. Study overall: There were acute and convalescent COVID-19 samples, and they came from the United States, Italy and Spain. Sources were T cells, B-cell-depleted T cells, or PBMCs; the material itself was cDNA or gDNA.

The source of this sequence is a human donor in a cohort sampled during active COVID-19. The material sequenced was peripheral blood. V usage is TRBV7-9 and J usage is TRBJ1-2; 9 nucleotides match TRBD1. CDR3 amino acids: CASSLGDRDGGYTF. The CDR3 DNA reads as TGTGCCAGCAGCTTAGGGGACAGGGATGGAGGCTACACCTTC.